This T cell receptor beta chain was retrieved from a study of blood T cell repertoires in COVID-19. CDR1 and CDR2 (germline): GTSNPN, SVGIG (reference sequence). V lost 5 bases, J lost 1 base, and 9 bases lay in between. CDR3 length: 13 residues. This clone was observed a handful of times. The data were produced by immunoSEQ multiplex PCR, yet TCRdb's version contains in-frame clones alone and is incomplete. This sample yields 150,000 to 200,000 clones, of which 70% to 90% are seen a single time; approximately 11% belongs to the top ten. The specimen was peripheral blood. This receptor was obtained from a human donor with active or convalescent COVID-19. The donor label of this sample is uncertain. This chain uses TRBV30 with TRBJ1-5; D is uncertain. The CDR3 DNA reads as TGTGCCTGGGCCCCATCCAGCAATCAGCCCCAGCATTTT. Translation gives CAWAPSSNQPQHF. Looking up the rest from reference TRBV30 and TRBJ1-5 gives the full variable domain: SQTIHQWPATLVQPVGSPLSLECTVEGTSNPNLYWYRQAAGRGLQLLFYSVGIGQISSEVPQNLSASRPQDRQFILSSKKLLLSDSGFYLCAWAPSSNQPQHFGDGTRLSIL.